Reported below is one T cell receptor beta chain. What this receptor recognizes is not known. This record comes from a study of cytomegalovirus exposure and HLA in healthy donors (dated by TCRdb to the late 2010s). For context, the study as a whole: According to an earlier analysis of 587 of the donors, some 180 million T cells yielded 95 million to 140 million unique TCR beta sequences and around 280 Gb of sequence data. In an earlier analysis of roughly 600 of the donors, high-throughput TCR beta sequencing was used to judge whether each TCR beta V gene segment behaved as functional or pseudogenic. Of the approximately 400 genotyped donors, roughly 80% fell in the genetic ancestry cluster associated with self-reported Caucasian donors. All discovery cohort repertoires had been generated using a single sequencing platform. Genome-wide SNP genotypes for about 65% of the roughly 700 donors were used in a later genetic analysis, which treated that subset as a discovery cohort. Across 300 to 500 genotyped donors of the cohort, an average of approximately 240,000 unique TCR beta nucleotide sequences per donor were sequenced, and 15% to 20% of those sequences were non-productive. About 320 gigabases of sequencing data and 80 million or so unique TCR sequences were included in an early release covering roughly 600 HLA-typed donors. The study aimed to test whether cataloging public T cell receptors could reveal signatures of past pathogen exposure. High-throughput TCR immunosequencing, statistical association of individual TCRs with disease status, and machine learning were combined to predict cytomegalovirus infection status. Alongside the repertoire data, information on donor age, sex, ethnicity and CMV serostatus was compiled. Besides the first cohort of 666 subjects, a separate validation cohort made up of roughly 120 different subjects was used. Both class I and class II loci were covered by HLA typing, at four-digit resolution. A later analysis re-analyzed previously published TCR beta repertoires from roughly 690 donors and added high-resolution HLA genotyping to study TCR occurrence patterns. Four or five DR-DQ haplotypes were treated as single units for association and clustering because of strong linkage in the cohort. In the later analysis, no new phenotypic data were used to find candidate immune exposures; instead, reliance was placed on TCR beta sequences and their occurrence across donors. Typing coverage varied by locus: roughly 629-640 donors for A, B, C, DRB1 and DQB1; around 560 for DQA1; over 600 for DPA1; approximately 490 for DPB1. The study profiled the T cell repertoires of some 610 subjects by immunosequencing and related them to cytomegalovirus serostatus.

Study-wide conclusions, independent of this receptor: The earlier analysis of 587 of the donors excluded roughly 17 rarely observed V segments, including chromosome 9 orphons, because counts were too low. According to a later analysis, most CMV-associated TCR beta chains appeared to be HLA-restricted, and the HLA associations seemed to be driven largely by CMV exposure. In a later analysis, 16,951 TCR beta sequences were associated with specific HLA alleles at a false discovery rate of 0.05. While some public TCRs were present in many individuals, most TCR sequences turned up only very rarely across donors. A further reported finding was that TCR beta sequences accurately predicted the HLA-A and HLA-B alleles for most subjects in the first cohort. For the cohort, immune exposure information was limited to CMV serostatus. Some IMGT-functional V segments, including TRBV6-2 and TRBV6-3, could not be distinguished by the 87-base-pair reads and were therefore excluded. When HLA alleles, especially DR and DQ, strongly co-occurred, TCR associations were difficult to assign to individual alleles. According to a later genetic analysis, donors in an Asian-associated ancestry cluster had fewer N-insertions in productive TCRs than the approximately 630-donor mean. Cytomegalovirus status was reported to be diagnosed by the classifier with high specificity and sensitivity in both the original and validation cohorts. In an earlier analysis of about 600 of the donors, most TCR beta V segments appeared in productive rearrangements about 87% or about 30% of the time, broadly matching IMGT annotations. The cohort was sequenced for TCR beta chains only, and without alpha or paired-chain data the features that could be detected were limited. In vitro tests confirmed that a few of the cytomegalovirus-associated TCR beta chains recognize cytomegalovirus antigens. In a later analysis, TCR association rates were found to vary across HLA loci, with the most associated TCRs seen for DRB1 alleles and the fewest for HLA-C alleles. In a later genetic analysis, a missense DCLRE1C variant was associated with V-gene and J-gene trimming of TCR beta chains, and the association was replicated in an independent cohort. Sequencing depth was assumed to be roughly uniform across donors in the presence/absence analyses, though that assumption may not hold. The sequencing pipeline was judged likely to have produced a cluster of highly shared sequence variants as a technical artifact. According to a later analysis, parvovirus B19, influenza, CMV and Epstein-Barr virus appeared linked to several top co-occurrence clusters. Because HLA typing was missing for some donors at each locus, association tests included only the typed subset. Linkage disequilibrium might explain the correlated functional status among segregating V segments, but an unknown experimental factor could not be excluded. In a later analysis, HLA-associated TCR beta chains showed more clonal expansion and lower generation probabilities than non-associated chains that were equally common. It was suggested by the authors that the approach could potentially be generalized to other disease states and immunological phenotypes. The study listed 150 to 200 TCR beta chains as associated with cytomegalovirus.

Libraries were made using the immunoSEQ multiplex PCR assay. The multiplex PCR relied on a mix of 60 forward primers for TCR Vbeta segments and 13 reverse primers for TCR Jbeta segments. A multiplex PCR assay on genomic DNA amplified the CDR3 region of rearranged TCR beta genes. Amplified TCR beta libraries were sequenced as 87-base-pair reads on the Illumina HiSeq System. In the source study's methods: In a later analysis, tens of millions of unique TCR beta chains were counted across the 666 repertoires, and roughly 11 million of these chains were shared by at least two donors. A nearest-neighbor algorithm error-corrected the raw reads and collapsed the reads into unique sequences, merging closely related sequences to remove PCR and sequencing errors. V, D and J gene segments were assigned by aligning CDR3 sequences to IMGT reference sequences. For a sequence to be retained, at least a six-nucleotide match to both a V gene segment and a J gene segment was required. A rearrangement counted as productive if the CDR3 had no stop codons and remained in frame with V and J, and every other rearrangement counted as non-productive. Following IMGT convention, CDR3 was defined as the stretch from the second conserved V-encoded cysteine up to the conserved J-encoded phenylalanine. The earlier analysis of some 550 of the donors excluded any sequence lacking an unambiguous match to a single V gene segment. In an earlier analysis of some 590 of the donors, a V segment was called functional when productive rearrangements were above 56.7%, and segregating when the standard deviation between donors exceeded 5%. A statistical classification framework was built to diagnose cytomegalovirus status from the catalog of TCR beta chain sequences. In a later analysis, TCR nucleotide sequences were compared against IMGT/GENE-DB human TR gene sequences so that V and J genes could be assigned. The TCRdist pipeline was used in a later analysis to assign CDR3 sequences and most-parsimonious VDJ recombination scenarios. A later analysis defined each TCR beta chain by its CDR3 amino acid sequence plus V-gene family, and excluded reads lacking a unique V-gene family. As a way to deal with suspected cross-contamination and a sequencing artifact, a later analysis dropped under 600 nucleotide sequences that were highly shared and had low generation probability. In a later analysis, a clonal expansion index for each public chain was calculated from normalized within-repertoire ranks of inferred template counts. In a later analysis, generation probabilities were computed with a VDJ recombination model fitted to out-of-frame rearrangements, and the resulting probabilities were checked against IGoR. In a later analysis, TCR-TCR, TCR-HLA and TCR-CMV co-occurrence was scored with hypergeometric tests, and a repertoire-size bias correction was applied to TCR pairs. A later analysis estimated false discovery rates by permuting HLA or CMV assignments 20 times. In a later analysis, co-occurring TCRs were grouped using DBSCAN, and TCRdist sequence similarity was added for clustering within HLA-allele-positive subsets. Repertoires with fewer than 30,000 or more than 120,000 public chains, plus five repertoires with anomalous nucleotide sharing, were excluded from co-occurrence clustering. The table was pulled from immuneACCESS by TCRdb, which kept in-frame rearrangements only. Such tables lose some clones; where checked, under half of the loss comes from unresolved V genes, and the rest has no known cause. The V and J calls and clone size come from that table; D and trimming were worked out from the DNA. This sample's table lists 150,000 to 200,000 clones. 0.7% to 0.8% of the sample belongs to the ten largest clones.

Inclusive of the bounding cysteine and phenylalanine, the CDR3 is 16 residues long. Only the CDR3 DNA stays, 48 bases, in frame from base 1. V is shortened by 0 bases, J by 2 bases, and the region joining them spans 12 bases. The germline V gene specifies SGDLS as CDR1 and YYNGEE as CDR2. In total, 500 to 700 healthy bone marrow donors made up the cohort. At the time of sampling, all cohort members were nominally healthy, though unrecorded immune exposures were likely present. The donor was CMV seropositive and was included in the group of 250 to 300 seropositive cohort members. Each donor provided a peripheral blood sample, and peripheral blood mononuclear cells were used for TCR beta sequencing. The Qiagen DNeasy Blood Extraction Kit was used to extract genomic DNA from the blood cell samples.

Sequences were obtained from PBMCs. This sequence uses TRBV9 and TRBJ1-3; the D gene is perhaps TRBD1, on 6 matching bases. The clonotype was recovered from a woman aged 18-29 years in good health and CMV-seropositive. The encoded CDR3 is CASSVEQGKAGNTIYF. In nucleotide form, the sequence is TGTGCCAGCAGCGTAGAACAGGGAAAGGCTGGAAACACCATATATTTT.